This T cell receptor beta chain was captured by sequencing in a study of CD8 T cells in ankylosing spondylitis. The study, taken as a whole, reports: Significant enrichment of disease-linked clones was reportedly seen in matched ankylosing spondylitis synovial fluid. A TCR beta motif made of about 8 highly homologous variants seemed typical of ankylosing spondylitis blood.

CDR1 and CDR2 (germline): MGHRA, YSYEKL. Trimming stripped 0 bases from V and 6 bases from J, with 8 bases between. The CDR3 spans 14 residues. This clonotype has ten or more counts. The antigen remains undetermined. MiXCR was run by TCRdb on the 5' RACE reads, yielding one entry per CDR3 protein. This table holds some 140,000 distinct CDR3 sequences, more than 5.5% found once. The sequencing input was blood, either unsorted or a sorted T cell fraction (not recorded which). The rearrangement joins TRBV4-1 to TRBJ2-2; D not certain. This clonotype was obtained from a female donor with ankylosing spondylitis or in good health (not recorded which). As DNA, the CDR3 is TGCGCCAGCAGCCAAGATTGGGTGTCCGGGGAGCTGTTTTTT. Its translation is CASSQDWVSGELFF.